This TCR beta chain emerged from a study of blood T cell repertoires in COVID-19. Whole-study context: The origin of the acute and convalescent COVID-19 samples was the United States, Italy and Spain.

In the original workflow: Reference gene primer amplification gave estimated nucleated cell counts. Data came from immunoSEQ multiplex PCR; TCRdb stores just in-frame clones and leaves some out. From that table come the V and J calls and clone size; the DNA was used to work out D and trimming. The sample carries 200,000 or so clones, roughly 84% recorded once. The CDR3 is made up of 15 amino acids. V shed 1 base and J shed 1 base, with 11 bases lying between them. Germline V gene sequence: CDR1 SGHTS, CDR2 YDEGEE. Each participant's cohort was designated according to participant-reported clinical history.

This receptor was obtained from a man younger than 45 in a cohort exposed to, infected with or recovered from COVID-19 (not recorded which). The sample taken for sequencing was PBMCs or T cells enriched from blood (not recorded which). This chain connects TRBV5-8 to TRBJ1-1; the D is unclear. For the CDR3, the DNA is TGTGCCAGCAGCTTGAGATTTCGGGGGAACACTGAAGCTTTCTTT. This translates into CASSLRFRGNTEAFF.